Presented here are 20 T cell receptor beta chains from one specimen sequenced in a study of shared clonotypes between healthy human individuals. The assay was immunoSEQ multiplex PCR, and TCRdb's table has in-frame clones only and misses some. The repertoire consists of about 2.3 million clones, with under 95% occurring once and the leading ten covering approximately 0.4%. Sequencing used naive CD4+ T cells from PBMCs. Subset defined: CD45RA+ positively selected. The receptors were gathered from a man between 18 and 29 years old in good health. Some clones in this sample may be carry-over from other donors' samples.

This chain connects TRBV19 to TRBJ2-5; possibly TRBD1 or TRBD2 for D (5 bases each). Trimming shortened V by 4 bases and J by 1 base, and 10 bases separated the two germline ends. The CDR3 totals 14 residues. Germline-derived CDR1 and CDR2 are LNHDA and SQIVND (reference sequence). The CDR3 DNA follows: TGTGCCAGTAGTACCCGGGACGGCCAAGAGACCCAGTACTTC. It translates to CASSTRDGQETQYF.

The chain links TRBV30 to TRBJ1-4, with D perhaps matching TRBD1 (6 bases). The germline CDR1 and CDR2 sequences are GTSNPN and SVGIG (reference sequence). This CDR3 is built from 12 residues. V dropped 4 bases and J dropped 10 bases, with 13 bases sitting between them. CDR3 sequence reads: CAWKGVLGKLFF. The CDR3 bases are TGTGCCTGGAAGGGGGTATTGGGAAAACTGTTTTTT.

V usage is TRBV5-4 and J usage is TRBJ2-2, with D perhaps being TRBD1 or TRBD2 (5 bases each). The CDR3 extends over 15 amino acids. The germline V gene has CDR1 SGHNT and CDR2 YYREEE (reference sequence). With 3 bases removed from V and 8 bases from J, the gap between germline ends came to 17 bases. This CDR3 is CASSSPVSWGGELFF. CDR3 sequence (DNA): TGTGCCAGCAGCTCCCCTGTCTCCTGGGGGGGGGAGCTGTTTTTT.

V is TRBV9 and J is TRBJ2-5, with TRBD2 identical over 12 bases. This CDR3 spans 21 amino acids. CDR1 is SGDLS, CDR2 YYNGEE, per germline. With V trimmed by 1 base and J by 2 bases, 18 bases remained unmatched. The CDR3 DNA follows: TGTGCCAGCAGCGTAAGGGCCGGGCGGCTAGCGGGAGGGCGAAATCAAGAGACCCAGTACTTC. Its translation: CASSVRAGRLAGGRNQETQYF.

Points on this clone: Germline and junction disagree at one end, which may indicate a read error. The V call is TRBV28, the J call TRBJ2-7; TRBD2 matches at 7 bases. In germline, CDR1 is MDHEN, CDR2 SYDVKM. There are 17 residues in the CDR3. Here the CDR3 reads CVSSGVGLAFRNHEQYF. DNA for the CDR3: TGTGTCAGCAGCGGGGTGGGACTCGCATTTCGCAACCACGAGCAGTACTTC.

This chain joins TRBV7-9 and TRBJ1-1, with 9 bases fitting TRBD1. The CDR3 is made up of 14 amino acids. V lost 6 bases and J lost 6; bases outside the gene matches: 8. The germline V gene encodes CDR1 SEHNR and CDR2 FQNEAQ (reference sequence). CDR3 nucleotides: TGTGCCAGCAGTTTTCGGGACAGGGCTTCTGAAGCTTTCTTT. It encodes CASSFRDRASEAFF.

The genes are TRBV10-3 and TRBJ1-3; D remains ambiguous. Trimming shortened V by 4 bases and J by 0 bases, and 10 bases separated the two germline ends. The germline V gene encodes CDR1 ENHRY and CDR2 SYGVKD. This CDR3 has 15 amino acids. CDR3 sequence reads: CAISADTYSGNTIYF. The CDR3 DNA follows: TGTGCCATCAGTGCCGACACATACTCTGGAAACACCATATATTTT.

The rearrangement links TRBV29-1 to TRBJ2-7, with 7 bases lining up with TRBD1. Germline CDR1 and CDR2: SQVTM and ANQGSEA. J was trimmed by 3 bases and V by 6 bases; bases with no gene match: 11. CDR3 length equals 14 residues. CDR3 in DNA: TGCAGCGTACTGGGGGACAGCATCCGCTACGAGCAGTACTTC. As protein: CSVLGDSIRYEQYF.

The chain is built from TRBV15 and TRBJ2-1; no firm D call. Germline V CDR1 and CDR2: LNHNV, YYDKDF (reference sequence). Trimming pared 2 bases from V and 0 bases from J, leaving 2 bases between. The CDR3 is 13 residues long. The CDR3 sequence is CATSRHSYNEQFF. The CDR3 DNA is TGTGCCACCAGCAGACACTCCTACAATGAGCAGTTCTTC.

DNA for the CDR3: TGTGCCAGCTCACCACAAGCTATCCTTATGGATGAGCAGTTCTTC. Its translation is CASSPQAILMDEQFF. The gene calls are TRBV18 and TRBJ2-1; no clear D gene. The CDR3 is 15 amino acids. Germline V gives CDR1 KGHSH, CDR2 LQKENI. V was shortened by 1 base and J by 8 bases, with 15 bases between the two germline ends.

V usage is TRBV18 and J usage is TRBJ2-2, with 7 bases that match TRBD1. Trimming cost V 5 bases and J 1 base; bases outside gene matches: 4. Germline V gene lookup returns CDR1 KGHSH and CDR2 LQKENI. The length of the CDR3 is 15 residues. This chain's CDR3 is CASSFGQVNTGELFF. In DNA, the CDR3 is TGTGCCAGCTCATTCGGACAGGTGAACACCGGGGAGCTGTTTTTT.

CDR3 in DNA: TGTGCCAGCAGCATTCGACAGTTACCCGGGGAGCTGTTTTTT. Translating gives CASSIRQLPGELFF. The rearrangement links TRBV9 to TRBJ2-2; the D gene is possibly TRBD1 (5 bases). CDR1 is SGDLS and CDR2 is YYNGEE in the germline V gene. The CDR3 covers 14 residues. The germline V and J ends were trimmed by 4 bases and 6 bases, with 13 bases remaining between them.

The V and J genes are TRBV29-1 and TRBJ2-5; 12 positions match TRBD2. CDR3 length equals 13 residues. CDR1 and CDR2 (germline): SQVTM, ANQGSEA. After removal of 3 bases from V and 5 bases from J, the junction contained 1 base not matched to a gene. CDR3 coding DNA: TGCAGCGTTGACGGACTAGCGGGGGAGACCCAGTACTTC. This encodes CSVDGLAGETQYF.

The gene calls are TRBV7-3 and TRBJ2-5; D may be TRBD1 (6 bases). The CDR3 runs to 14 residues. The germline V gene encodes CDR1 SGHTA and CDR2 FQGTGA. V was shortened by 5 bases and J by 5 bases, with 15 bases between the two germline ends. CDR3 nucleotides: TGTGCCAGCAGCCAAGCTCACAGGGCGGAGACCCAGTACTTC. It encodes CASSQAHRAETQYF.

This CDR3 reads CASSPRAGGQSGNTIYF. For the CDR3, the DNA is TGCGCCAGCAGCCCCCGGGCAGGCGGCCAATCTGGAAACACCATATATTTT. This rearrangement joins TRBV5-1 to TRBJ1-3; D not resolved. CDR1 and CDR2 from the germline V gene are SGHRS and YFSETQ. V was shortened by 4 bases and J by 1 base, with 18 bases between the two germline ends. This CDR3 contains 17 residues.

The chain links TRBV28 to TRBJ1-2; D is ambiguous. CDR1 is MDHEN, CDR2 SYDVKM, per germline. The ends were cut back, 6 bases at V and 4 bases at J, with 3 bases in the middle. The CDR3 length is 10 residues. The CDR3 coding sequence is TGTGCCAGCAGGTCCTATGGCTACACCTTC. Residues: CASRSYGYTF.

The chain couples TRBV2 to TRBJ1-3; D is unresolved. Between the trimmed V and J ends, which lost 7 bases and 1 base, there was a span of 8 bases. Germline V gene data show CDR1 as SNHLY and CDR2 as FYNNEI. This CDR3 is built from 13 residues. CDR3 sequence reads: CASTRNSGNTIYF. The DNA for the CDR3 is TGTGCCAGCACGAGGAATTCTGGAAACACCATATATTTT.

This rearrangement joins TRBV27 to TRBJ2-7, with a weak D call TRBD1 (5 bases). Germline V CDR1 and CDR2: MNHEY, SMNVEV (reference sequence). This CDR3 contains 15 residues. Deletions cut 0 bases from V and 2 bases from J, with 11 bases between. CDR3 DNA: TGTGCCAGCAGTTTATCGTGGGGCTACGCCTACGAGCAGTACTTC. As protein: CASSLSWGYAYEQYF.

The rearrangement joins TRBV5-8 to TRBJ2-7, with D tentatively TRBD1 (6 bases). The germline V gene encodes CDR1 SGHTS and CDR2 YDEGEE. Trimming removed 5 bases from V and 2 bases from J, with 14 bases in between. The CDR3 covers 14 residues. The CDR3 DNA reads as TGTGCCAGCAGGCGGAGAGACAGGCCCTACGAGCAGTACTTC. Residues: CASRRRDRPYEQYF.

The chain is built from TRBV27 and TRBJ2-7, with D uncertain. Trimming cost V 6 bases and J 9 bases, with 18 bases left between them. CDR3 length: 13 residues. Germline V gives CDR1 MNHEY, CDR2 SMNVEV (reference sequence). The CDR3 reads CASRLTSPSRQYF. CDR3 DNA: TGTGCCAGCAGACTGACATCCCCGTCGCGGCAGTACTTC.